This TCR beta chain originates from a study of cytomegalovirus exposure and HLA in healthy donors. About the study: An earlier analysis identified 120 million or so unique TCR beta sequences in 150 million to 200 million T cells.

Comment on this clone: The antigen remains undetermined.

Primers for the PCR totalled 60 Vbeta and 13 Jbeta. Only in-frame clones appear in the TCRdb table, and some are missing; sequencing was by immunoSEQ multiplex PCR. This sample yields over 100,000 clones, of which about 70% are seen a single time; 2% to 2.5% belongs to the top ten. Whole-study findings and limits: Most TCR beta V segments were productive about 87% or about 30% of the time in an earlier analysis.

V was trimmed by 5 bases and J by 3 bases, leaving 16 bases between them. The CDR3 totals 16 residues. CDR1 and CDR2 from the germline V gene are MNHEY and SMNVEV (reference sequence). V usage is TRBV27 and J usage is TRBJ1-4; TRBD1 might be the D (6 bases). Source material: PBMCs. The source of this sequence is a woman between 40 and 55 years old in good health and CMV-seronegative. The CDR3 DNA sequence: TGTGCCAGCAGTATGCGCCGGGGGGCGCCTAATGAAAAACTGTTTTTT. This gives the protein CASSMRRGAPNEKLFF. The entire variable domain, with the rest obtained from reference TRBV27 and TRBJ1-4, is as follows: EAQVTQNPRYLITVTGKKLTVTCSQNMNHEYMSWYRQDPGLGLRQIYYSMNVEVTDKGDVPEGYKVSRKEKRNFPLILESPSPNQTSLYFCASSMRRGAPNEKLFFGSGTQLSVL.